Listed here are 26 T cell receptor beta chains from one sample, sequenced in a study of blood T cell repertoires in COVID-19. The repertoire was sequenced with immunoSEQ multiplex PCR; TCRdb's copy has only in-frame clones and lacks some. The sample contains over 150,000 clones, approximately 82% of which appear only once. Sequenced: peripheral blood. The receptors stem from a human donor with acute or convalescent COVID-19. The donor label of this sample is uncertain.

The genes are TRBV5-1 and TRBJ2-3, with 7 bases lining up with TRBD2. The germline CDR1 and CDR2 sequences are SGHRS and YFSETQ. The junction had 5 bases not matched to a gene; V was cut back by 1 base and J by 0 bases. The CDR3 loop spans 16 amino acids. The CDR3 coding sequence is TGCGCCAGCAGCTTGACTACTAGCGTGAGCACAGATACGCAGTATTTT. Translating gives CASSLTTSVSTDTQYF.

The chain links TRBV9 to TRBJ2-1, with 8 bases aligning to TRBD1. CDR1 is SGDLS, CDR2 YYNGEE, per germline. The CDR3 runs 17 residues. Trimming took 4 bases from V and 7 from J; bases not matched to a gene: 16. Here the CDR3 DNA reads TGTGCCAGCAGCCGAACGGGGACAGGCTCCAACAGGAATGAGCAGTTCTTC. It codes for CASSRTGTGSNRNEQFF.

The DNA of the CDR3 is TGTGCCACCAGTGGGGTAGGCGGGAGGCCTAGCACAGATACGCAGTATTTT. It translates to CATSGVGGRPSTDTQYF. V usage is TRBV24-1 and J usage is TRBJ2-3; 8 nucleotides align to TRBD2. This CDR3 has 17 residues. Trimming took 5 bases from V and 0 from J; bases not matched to a gene: 9. The germline CDR1 and CDR2 sequences are KGHDR and SFDVKD.

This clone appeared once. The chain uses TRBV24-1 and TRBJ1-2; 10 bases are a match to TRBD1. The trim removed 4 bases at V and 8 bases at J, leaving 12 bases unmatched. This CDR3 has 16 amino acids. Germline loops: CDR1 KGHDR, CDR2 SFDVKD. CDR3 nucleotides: TGTGCCACCAGTGAACCCGGACAGGGGGTGACGGAGGGCTACACCTTC. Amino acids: CATSEPGQGVTEGYTF.

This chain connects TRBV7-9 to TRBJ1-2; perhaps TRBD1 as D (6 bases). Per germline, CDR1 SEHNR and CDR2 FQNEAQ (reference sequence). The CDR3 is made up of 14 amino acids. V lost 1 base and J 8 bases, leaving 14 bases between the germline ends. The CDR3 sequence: CASSLVRGPGGYTF. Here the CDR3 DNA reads TGTGCCAGCAGCTTAGTCAGGGGCCCAGGAGGCTACACCTTC.

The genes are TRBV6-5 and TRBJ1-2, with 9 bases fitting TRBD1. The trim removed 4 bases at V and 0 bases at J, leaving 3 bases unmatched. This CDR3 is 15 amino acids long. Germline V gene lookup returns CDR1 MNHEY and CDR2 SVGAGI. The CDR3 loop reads CASSSRQGANYGYTF. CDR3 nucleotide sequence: TGTGCCAGCAGTTCCCGACAGGGGGCTAACTATGGCTACACCTTC.

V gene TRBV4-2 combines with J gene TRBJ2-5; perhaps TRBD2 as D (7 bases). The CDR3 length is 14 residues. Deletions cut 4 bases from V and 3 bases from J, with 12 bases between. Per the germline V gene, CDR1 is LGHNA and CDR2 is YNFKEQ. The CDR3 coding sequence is TGTGCCAGCAGCCCGGGGGGCCAGAAAGAGACCCAGTACTTC. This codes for CASSPGGQKETQYF.

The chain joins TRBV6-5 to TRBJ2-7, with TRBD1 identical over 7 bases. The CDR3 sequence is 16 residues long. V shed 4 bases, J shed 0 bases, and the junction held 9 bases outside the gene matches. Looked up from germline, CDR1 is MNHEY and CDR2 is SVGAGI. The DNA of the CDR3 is TGTGCCAGCAGTTTCTATGGACAGGCCCTCTCCTACGAGCAGTACTTC. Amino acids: CASSFYGQALSYEQYF.

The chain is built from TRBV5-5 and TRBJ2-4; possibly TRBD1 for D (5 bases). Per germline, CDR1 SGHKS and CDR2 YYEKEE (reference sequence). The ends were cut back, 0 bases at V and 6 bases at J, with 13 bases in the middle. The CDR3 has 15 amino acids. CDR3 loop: CASSLGGPSGNIQYF. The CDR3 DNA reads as TGTGCCAGCAGCTTGGGGGGCCCTTCGGGAAACATTCAGTACTTC.

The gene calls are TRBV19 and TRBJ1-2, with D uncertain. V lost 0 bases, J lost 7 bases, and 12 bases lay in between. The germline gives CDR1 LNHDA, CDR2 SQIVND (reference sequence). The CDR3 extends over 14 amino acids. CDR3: CASSIDGILAGYTF. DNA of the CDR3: TGTGCCAGTAGTATAGATGGTATTCTGGCTGGCTACACCTTC.

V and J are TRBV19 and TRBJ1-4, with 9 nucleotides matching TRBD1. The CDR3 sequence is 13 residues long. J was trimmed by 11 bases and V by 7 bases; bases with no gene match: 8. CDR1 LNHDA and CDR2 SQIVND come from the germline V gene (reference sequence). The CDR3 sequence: CASTGQGQEKLFF. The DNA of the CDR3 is TGTGCCAGTACTGGACAGGGGCAGGAGAAACTGTTTTTT.

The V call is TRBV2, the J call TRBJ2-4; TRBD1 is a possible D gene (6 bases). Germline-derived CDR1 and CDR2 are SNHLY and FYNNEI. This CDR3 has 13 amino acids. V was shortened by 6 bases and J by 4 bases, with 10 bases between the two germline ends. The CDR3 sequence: CASRGAGKNIQYF. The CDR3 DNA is TGTGCCAGCAGGGGGGCAGGGAAAAACATTCAGTACTTC.

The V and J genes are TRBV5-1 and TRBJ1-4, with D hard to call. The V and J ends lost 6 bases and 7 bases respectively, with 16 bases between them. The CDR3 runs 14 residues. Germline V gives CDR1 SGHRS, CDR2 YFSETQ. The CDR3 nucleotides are TGCGCCAGCAAACCTTCTAGGCCTTTTGAAAAACTGTTTTTT. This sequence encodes CASKPSRPFEKLFF.

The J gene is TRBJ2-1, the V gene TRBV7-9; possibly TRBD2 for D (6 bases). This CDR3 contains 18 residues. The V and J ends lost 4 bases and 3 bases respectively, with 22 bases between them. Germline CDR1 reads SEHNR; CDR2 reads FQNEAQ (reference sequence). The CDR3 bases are TGTGCCAGCAGCTCCAGTTCTCCTACTAGCTTTTACTACAATGAGCAGTTCTTC. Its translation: CASSSSSPTSFYYNEQFF.

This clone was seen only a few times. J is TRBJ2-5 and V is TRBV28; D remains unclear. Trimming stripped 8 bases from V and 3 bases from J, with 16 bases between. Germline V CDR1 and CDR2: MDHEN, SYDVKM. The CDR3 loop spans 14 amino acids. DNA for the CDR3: TGTGCCAGCCACGAGGTAGGTGGCGAAGAGACCCAGTACTTC. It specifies CASHEVGGEETQYF.

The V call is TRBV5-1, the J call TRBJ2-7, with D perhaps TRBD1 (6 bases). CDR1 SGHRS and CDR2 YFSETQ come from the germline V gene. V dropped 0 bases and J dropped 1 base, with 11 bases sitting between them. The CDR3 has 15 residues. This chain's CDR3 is CASSLARGSSYEQYF. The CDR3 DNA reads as TGCGCCAGCAGCTTGGCCAGGGGCTCATCCTACGAGCAGTACTTC.

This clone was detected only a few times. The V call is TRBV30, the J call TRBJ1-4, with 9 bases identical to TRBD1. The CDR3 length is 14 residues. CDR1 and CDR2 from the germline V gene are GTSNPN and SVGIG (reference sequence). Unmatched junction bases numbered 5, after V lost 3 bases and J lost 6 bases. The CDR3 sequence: CAWSPGQGDEKLFF. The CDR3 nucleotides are TGTGCCTGGAGCCCGGGACAGGGAGATGAAAAACTGTTTTTT.

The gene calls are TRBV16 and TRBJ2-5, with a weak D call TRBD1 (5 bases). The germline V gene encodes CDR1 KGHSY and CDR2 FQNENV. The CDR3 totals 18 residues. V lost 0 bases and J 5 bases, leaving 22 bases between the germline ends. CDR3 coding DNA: TGTGCCAGCAGCCAATCTCCATCAGGGTACGAGTATAGGGAGACCCAGTACTTC. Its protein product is CASSQSPSGYEYRETQYF.

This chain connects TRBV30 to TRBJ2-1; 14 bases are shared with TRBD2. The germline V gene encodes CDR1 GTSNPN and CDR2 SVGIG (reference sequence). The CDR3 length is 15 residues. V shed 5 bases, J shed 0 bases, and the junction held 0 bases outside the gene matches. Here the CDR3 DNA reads TGTGCCTGGGGGACTAGCGGGAGCTCCTACAATGAGCAGTTCTTC. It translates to CAWGTSGSSYNEQFF.

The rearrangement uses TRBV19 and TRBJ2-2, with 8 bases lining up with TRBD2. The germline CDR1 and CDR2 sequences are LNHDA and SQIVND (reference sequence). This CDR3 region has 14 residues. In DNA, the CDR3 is TGTGCTGTTCGGGGTAGCGGGACCTCAGGGGAGCTGTTTTTT. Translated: CAVRGSGTSGELFF. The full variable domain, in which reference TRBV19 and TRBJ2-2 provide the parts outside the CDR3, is DGGITQSPKYLFRKEGQNVTLSCEQNLNHDAMYWYRQDPGQGLRLIYYSQIVNDFQKGDIAEGYSVSREKKESFPLTVTSAQKNPTAFYLCAVRGSGTSGELFFGEGSRLTVL.

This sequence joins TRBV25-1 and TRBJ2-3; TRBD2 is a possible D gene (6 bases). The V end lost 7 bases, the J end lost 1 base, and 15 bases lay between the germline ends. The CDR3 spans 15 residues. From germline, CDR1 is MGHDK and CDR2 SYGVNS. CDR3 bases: TGTGCCAGCACTCCAACGGGGACTCGCACAGATACGCAGTATTTT. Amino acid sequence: CASTPTGTRTDTQYF.

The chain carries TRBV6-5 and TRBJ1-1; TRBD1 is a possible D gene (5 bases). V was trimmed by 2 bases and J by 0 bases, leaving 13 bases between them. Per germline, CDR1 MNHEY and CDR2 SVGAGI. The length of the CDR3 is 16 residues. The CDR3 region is CASSYGGSPLNTEAFF. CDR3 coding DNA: TGTGCCAGCAGTTACGGGGGGTCCCCTTTGAACACTGAAGCTTTCTTT.

The CDR3 DNA reads TGCGCCAGCAGTCATCAAGATACGCAGTATTTT. Protein: CASSHQDTQYF. The rearrangement uses TRBV23-1 and TRBJ2-3; no clear D gene. TRBV23-1 is an ORF, and what it does is uncertain. This CDR3 has 11 residues. Trimming removed 3 bases at V and 5 bases at J, with 3 bases between.

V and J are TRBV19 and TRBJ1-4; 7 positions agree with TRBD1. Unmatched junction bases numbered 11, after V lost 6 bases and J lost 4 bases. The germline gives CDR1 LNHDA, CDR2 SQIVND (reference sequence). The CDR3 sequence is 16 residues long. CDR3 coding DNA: TGTGCCAGTAGAACTCGGGGGGGACAGAATAATGAAAAACTGTTTTTT. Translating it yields CASRTRGGQNNEKLFF.

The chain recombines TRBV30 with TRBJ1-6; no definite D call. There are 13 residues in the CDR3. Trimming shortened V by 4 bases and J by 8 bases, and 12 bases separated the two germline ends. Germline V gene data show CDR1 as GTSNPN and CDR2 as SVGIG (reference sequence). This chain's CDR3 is CAWMEVPDSPLHF. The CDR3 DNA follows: TGTGCCTGGATGGAGGTTCCAGATTCACCCCTCCACTTT. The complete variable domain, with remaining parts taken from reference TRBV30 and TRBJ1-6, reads SQTIHQWPATLVQPVGSPLSLECTVEGTSNPNLYWYRQAAGRGLQLLFYSVGIGQISSEVPQNLSASRPQDRQFILSSKKLLLSDSGFYLCAWMEVPDSPLHFGNGTRLTVT.

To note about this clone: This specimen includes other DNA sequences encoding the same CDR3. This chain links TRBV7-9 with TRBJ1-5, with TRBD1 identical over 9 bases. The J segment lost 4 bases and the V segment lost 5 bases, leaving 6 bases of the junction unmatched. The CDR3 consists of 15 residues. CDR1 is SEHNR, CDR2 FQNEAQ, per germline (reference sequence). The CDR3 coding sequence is TGTGCCAGCAGCCCTCCGGGACAGGGTAATCAGCCCCAGCATTTT. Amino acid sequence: CASSPPGQGNQPQHF.